The rows below give T cell receptor beta chains drawn from one sample of a study of cytomegalovirus exposure and HLA in healthy donors. Some clones are missing from TCRdb's copy, which holds only in-frame ones; the method was immunoSEQ multiplex PCR. The sample has more than 100,000 clones, about three fifths seen once; the top ten hold 6.5% to 9.5%. Sequenced: PBMCs. The receptors derive from a woman aged 40 to 50 in good health and CMV-seropositive. Both conserved end residues are part of each CDR3. The order of the fields is clone size, V gene, D gene, J gene, CDR3 protein, CDR3 DNA. A D gene is named only where the DNA matches it firmly. Only some rows state a clone size, as once, few, many or a class for expanded clones.

-	TRBV9	TRBD1	TRBJ2-1	CASSVATGGNEQFF	TGTGCCAGCAGCGTTGCTACAGGGGGTAATGAGCAGTTCTTC
few	TRBV6-1	-	TRBJ2-3	CASSERDTRDTQYF	TGTGCCAGCAGTGAACGGGATACCAGAGATACGCAGTATTTT
once	TRBV19	-	TRBJ1-2	CASSPGSGYTF	TGTGCCAGTAGTCCGGGGTCTGGCTACACCTTC
-	TRBV28	-	TRBJ1-5	CASSFGGENQPQHF	TGTGCCAGCAGTTTTGGCGGGGAAAATCAGCCCCAGCATTTT
-	TRBV28	TRBD2	TRBJ2-1	CASSLLGGAGGPYNEQFF	TGTGCCAGCAGTTTATTGGGTGGTGCGGGAGGCCCCTACAATGAGCAGTTCTTC
-	TRBV5-1	TRBD2	TRBJ2-5	CASSLGGGEETQYF	TGCGCCAGCAGCTTGGGCGGGGGGGAAGAGACCCAGTACTTC
-	TRBV4-2	TRBD2	TRBJ2-5	CASSQEAVEGLATQYF	TGTGCCAGCAGCCAAGAGGCCGTCGAGGGACTAGCGACGCAGTACTTC
-	TRBV30	-	TRBJ2-5	CARAGKETQYF	TGTGCCCGCGCGGGTAAGGAGACCCAGTACTTC
-	TRBV5-4	TRBD1	TRBJ2-5	CASSLDRGETQYF	TGTGCCAGCAGCCTGGACAGGGGAGAGACCCAGTACTTC
-	TRBV27	TRBD1	TRBJ1-2	CASSPTGEGDGYTF	TGTGCCAGCAGTCCGACAGGGGAAGGAGATGGCTACACCTTC
-	TRBV6-5	-	TRBJ2-7	CASGDFISYEQYF	TGTGCCAGTGGAGACTTCATCTCCTACGAGCAGTACTTC
few	TRBV15	-	TRBJ1-5	CATSRAPPGDYSNQPQHF	TGTGCCACCAGCAGAGCCCCGCCCGGGGACTATAGCAATCAGCCCCAGCATTTT
few	TRBV6-6	-	TRBJ1-1	CASSSTGNTEAFF	TGTGCCAGCAGTTCGACAGGGAACACTGAAGCTTTCTTT
few	TRBV7-9	TRBD2	TRBJ2-3	CASSLLAGGKPDTQYF	TGTGCCAGCAGTTTACTAGCGGGAGGGAAGCCAGATACGCAGTATTTT
-	TRBV5-5	-	TRBJ2-7	CASSGTGSYEQYF	TGTGCCAGCAGCGGTACGGGTTCCTACGAGCAGTACTTC
-	TRBV10-3	-	TRBJ2-6	CAISGAGSGANVLTF	TGTGCCATCAGTGGGGCTGGCTCTGGGGCCAACGTCCTGACTTTC
-	TRBV27	TRBD1	TRBJ1-6	CASRTGASPLHF	TGTGCCAGCAGGACAGGGGCATCACCCCTCCACTTT
-	TRBV11-2	-	TRBJ2-6	CASSESPVSGANVLTF	TGTGCCAGCAGCGAAAGCCCTGTATCTGGGGCCAACGTCCTGACTTTC
-	TRBV15	TRBD1	TRBJ2-7	CATSRDGGTGGSYEQYF	TGTGCCACCAGCAGAGATGGGGGGACAGGGGGCTCATACGAGCAGTACTTC
-	TRBV11-2	-	TRBJ2-5	CASSLSGETQYF	TGTGCCAGCAGCTTGTCCGGAGAGACCCAGTACTTC
-	TRBV2	-	TRBJ1-2	CASSDGRSYGYTF	TGTGCCAGCAGTGATGGCAGATCCTATGGCTACACCTTC
few	TRBV6-4	-	TRBJ1-2	CASRGPRGGYTF	TGTGCCAGCAGGGGCCCCCGGGGTGGCTACACCTTC
-	TRBV7-6	-	TRBJ1-1	CASSLGEYTEAFF	TGTGCCAGCAGCTTAGGGGAGTACACTGAAGCTTTCTTT
-	TRBV6-5	-	TRBJ1-1	CASSRHPEVVEAFF	TGTGCCAGCAGCCGCCACCCAGAGGTGGTTGAAGCTTTCTTT
-	TRBV19	TRBD1	TRBJ1-5	CASSNRRDRGMRSQHF	TGTGCCAGTAGTAATCGTCGGGACAGGGGAATGAGGTCCCAGCATTTT
once	TRBV5-6	TRBD1	TRBJ2-7	CASSSGQGYEQYF	TGTGCCAGCAGCTCGGGACAGGGGTACGAGCAGTACTTC
-	TRBV7-8	TRBD1	TRBJ1-5	CASSPGTGSNQPQHF	TGTGCCAGCAGCCCCGGGACAGGAAGCAATCAGCCCCAGCATTTT
-	TRBV5-1	TRBD1	TRBJ2-3	CASSPNPGTALRADTQYF	TGCGCCAGCAGCCCGAACCCCGGGACAGCCCTCCGGGCAGATACGCAGTATTTT
few	TRBV5-1	-	TRBJ1-4	CASSLGQINEKLFF	TGCGCCAGCAGCTTAGGACAGATAAATGAAAAACTGTTTTTT
-	TRBV28	-	TRBJ2-7	CASSSFGTPTYEQYF	TGTGCCAGCAGTTCCTTCGGGACACCGACCTACGAGCAGTACTTC